This T cell receptor (beta chain) was profiled in a study of blood T cells in healthy people across ages. This clonotype appeared a few times. The target antigen is unknown. General observations from the study: TCR beta diversity correlated strongly with naive T cell percentage. Estimates of total diversity, which came from one million sequenced T cells, were considered to be underestimates. Possibly, changes in expanded clonotypes were confounded because donor CMV status was unknown.

The germline gives CDR1 SSHAT, CDR2 FNYEAQ (reference sequence). The CDR3 has 15 amino acids. Trimming removed 5 bases from V and 5 bases from J; junction bases left unmatched: 10. Through a sample-barcoded 5' primer and a J-beta primer mix, a second PCR was run for roughly 7 to 11 cycles. TCRdb reprocessed the 5' RACE reads via MiXCR and lists one record per CDR3 protein. The repertoire holds roughly 1,500,000 distinct CDR3 sequences, with roughly 32% as singletons. Isolating PBMCs gave at least 6 million of these cells per sample. The source material was blood. The receptor's source is a woman aged 25 to 39 in good health. This chain joins TRBV7-7 and TRBJ2-5; 8 nucleotides align to TRBD2. The CDR3 DNA is TGTGCCAGCAGCCCCGGGAGCGGGGGAGTGGAGACCCAGTACTTC. Translated, it gives CASSPGSGGVETQYF.